The sequence of this TCR beta chain was determined in a study of shared clonotypes between healthy human individuals. The CDR3 length is 13 residues. Germline V lookup: CDR1 SEHNR, CDR2 FQNEAQ (reference sequence). Trimming left V 8 bases short and J 2 bases short, with 13 bases between. Data came from immunoSEQ multiplex PCR; TCRdb stores just in-frame clones and leaves some out. The sample records about half a million clones, 81% being singletons. The TCR was taken from a woman between 40 and 50 years old in good health. Some clones in this sample may be carry-over from other donors' samples. The chain combines TRBV7-9 with TRBJ2-7; D gene ambiguous. Source material: PBMCs. The CDR3 DNA follows: TGTGCCAGCGGTAGGATACAGACCTACGAGCAGTACTTC. Translating gives CASGRIQTYEQYF.